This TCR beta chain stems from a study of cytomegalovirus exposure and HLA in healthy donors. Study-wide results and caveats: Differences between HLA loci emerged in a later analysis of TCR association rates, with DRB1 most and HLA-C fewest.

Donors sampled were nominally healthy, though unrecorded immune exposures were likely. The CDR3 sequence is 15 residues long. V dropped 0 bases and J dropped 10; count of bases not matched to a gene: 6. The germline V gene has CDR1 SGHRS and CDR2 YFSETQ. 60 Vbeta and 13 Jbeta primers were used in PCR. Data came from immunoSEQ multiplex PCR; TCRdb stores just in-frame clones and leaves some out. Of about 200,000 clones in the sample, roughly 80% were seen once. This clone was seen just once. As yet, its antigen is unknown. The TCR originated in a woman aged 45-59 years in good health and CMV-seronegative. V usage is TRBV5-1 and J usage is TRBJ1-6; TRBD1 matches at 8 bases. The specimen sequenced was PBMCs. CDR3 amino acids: CASSLVSGGGSPLHF. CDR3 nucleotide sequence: TGCGCCAGCAGCTTGGTCTCAGGGGGCGGATCACCCCTCCACTTT.